This T cell receptor (beta chain) is drawn from a study of cytomegalovirus exposure and HLA in healthy donors. The CDR3 length is 16 residues. Germline CDR1 SGHDT, CDR2 YYEEEE. V shed 3 bases and J shed 0 bases, with 10 bases lying between them. About this clone itself: Its antigen remains unidentified.

Researchers ran the PCR with 60 Vbeta and 13 Jbeta primers. This table comes from immunoSEQ multiplex PCR, and its TCRdb copy is limited to in-frame clones, with some not included. The table lists about 130,000 clones, about 86% of them singletons. Findings and limits, study-wide: The authors listed 150 to 200 TCR beta chains as cytomegalovirus-associated. Immune exposure was documented only through CMV serostatus. Analysis performed later found approximately 17,000 TCR beta sequences associated with HLA alleles at 0.05 false discovery rate.

This sequence was found in a man aged 18 to 29 in good health and CMV-seronegative. Sample: PBMCs. The chain links TRBV5-6 to TRBJ1-6; D ambiguous. Here the CDR3 reads CASSSTRGSYNSPLHF. CDR3 nucleotide sequence: TGTGCCAGCAGCTCGACCCGCGGCTCCTATAATTCACCCCTCCACTTT.